This is a list of T cell receptor beta chains from one sample in a study of graft-versus-host responses after intestinal transplantation. TCRdb's table, derived via immunoSEQ multiplex PCR, lists solely in-frame clones and lacks some. This table holds some 110,000 clones, approximately 92% found once. Their antigens are not known. Here the sequenced sample was unstimulated CD4+ T cells sorted from spleen or lymph node cells, taken before transplant. Receptors originate from a human donor who was the organ donor for an intestinal transplant. The CDR3 runs from the conserved cysteine through the conserved F or W. D genes are given only for firm matches. Rows give clone size only sometimes, using once, few, many, or a class for an expanded clone.

j_gene | d_gene | abundance | v_gene | CDR3aa | CDR3nt
TRBJ2-7 | TRBD1 | once | TRBV5-1 | CASSPASGTGRYEQYF | TGCGCCAGCAGCCCAGCCTCCGGGACAGGGCGGTACGAGCAGTACTTC
TRBJ2-1 | TRBD1 | once | TRBV28 | CASSLPGQGHNEQFF | TGTGCCAGCAGTTTGCCGGGACAGGGTCACAATGAGCAGTTCTTC
TRBJ1-2 | . | . | TRBV5-1 | CASSLAQAANYGYTF | TGCGCCAGCAGCTTGGCGCAGGCAGCTAACTATGGCTACACCTTC
TRBJ2-3 | . | . | TRBV11-3 | CASSSGAGSTDTQYF | TGTGCCAGCAGCTCCGGGGCAGGGAGCACAGATACGCAGTATTTT
TRBJ2-2 | TRBD2 | . | TRBV5-5 | CASSWRTSGVVGELFF | TGTGCCAGCAGTTGGAGGACTAGCGGGGTTGTCGGGGAGCTGTTTTTT
TRBJ2-1 | . | . | TRBV9 | CASSVRAGSYNEQFF | TGTGCCAGCAGCGTTCGGGCCGGCTCCTACAATGAGCAGTTCTTC
TRBJ2-7 | TRBD1 | . | TRBV28 | CASRLGDRAREQYF | TGTGCCAGCAGGCTTGGGGACAGGGCTAGAGAGCAGTACTTC
TRBJ1-2 | . | . | TRBV7-9 | CASSFGGLTSGYTF | TGTGCCAGCAGCTTTGGGGGGCTTACGAGTGGCTACACCTTC
TRBJ2-5 | . | . | TRBV10-3 | CASRQGPTVGETQYF | TGTGCCAGCCGTCAGGGCCCCACGGTGGGAGAGACCCAGTACTTC
TRBJ1-5 | TRBD1 | . | TRBV19 | CASSTYRGPGSSNQPQHF | TGTGCCAGTAGTACTTACAGGGGCCCTGGGAGTAGCAATCAGCCCCAGCATTTT